This record covers a single T cell receptor (beta chain). The data stem from a study of blood T cell repertoires in COVID-19. Study context: Sources were T cells, B-cell-depleted T cells, or PBMCs; the material itself was cDNA or gDNA.

CDR1 is SGHAT, CDR2 FQNNGV, per germline. The CDR3 runs to 14 residues. V was trimmed by 3 bases and J by 3 bases, leaving 11 bases between them. As originally analysed: The authors estimated nucleated cell counts from reference gene primer amplification. The table came from immunoSEQ multiplex PCR; TCRdb's copy has only in-frame clones and leaves some out. The V and J calls and the clone size are those of that table, but D and trimming were determined from the DNA. Here the sample spans about 110,000 clones, 70% to 90% being singletons. Sequenced: peripheral blood. The gene calls are TRBV11-2 and TRBJ1-2; tentatively, D is TRBD1 (5 bases). The TCR comes from a woman aged 60-70 years with acute or convalescent COVID-19. The CDR3 here is CASSFGPGDYGYTF. CDR3 nucleotides: TGTGCCAGCAGCTTTGGACCGGGGGACTATGGCTACACCTTC.